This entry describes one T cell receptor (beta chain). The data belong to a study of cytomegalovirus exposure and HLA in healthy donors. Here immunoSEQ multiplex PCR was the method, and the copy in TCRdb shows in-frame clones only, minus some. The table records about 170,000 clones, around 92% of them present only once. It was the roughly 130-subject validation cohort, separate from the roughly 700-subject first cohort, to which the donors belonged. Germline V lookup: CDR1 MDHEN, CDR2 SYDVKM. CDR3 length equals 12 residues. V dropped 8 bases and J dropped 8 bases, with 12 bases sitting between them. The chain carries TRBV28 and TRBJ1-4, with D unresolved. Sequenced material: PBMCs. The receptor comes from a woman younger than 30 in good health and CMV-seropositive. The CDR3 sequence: CASSLDAEKLFF. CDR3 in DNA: TGTGCCAGCTCTCTAGATGCAGAAAAACTGTTTTTT.